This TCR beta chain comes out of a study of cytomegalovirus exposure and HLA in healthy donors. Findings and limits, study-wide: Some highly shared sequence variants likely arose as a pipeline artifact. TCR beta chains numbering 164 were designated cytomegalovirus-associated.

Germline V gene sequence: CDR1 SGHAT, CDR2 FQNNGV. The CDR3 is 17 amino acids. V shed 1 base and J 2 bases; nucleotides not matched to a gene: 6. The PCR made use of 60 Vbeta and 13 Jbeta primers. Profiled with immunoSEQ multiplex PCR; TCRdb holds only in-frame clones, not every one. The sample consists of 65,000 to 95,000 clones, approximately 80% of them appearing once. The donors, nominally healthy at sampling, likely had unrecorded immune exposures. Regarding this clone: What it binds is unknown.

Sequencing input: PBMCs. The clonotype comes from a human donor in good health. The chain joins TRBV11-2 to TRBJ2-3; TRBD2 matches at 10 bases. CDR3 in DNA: TGTGCCAGCAGCTTAGGTTGGACTAGCGGAATCACAGATACGCAGTATTTT. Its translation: CASSLGWTSGITDTQYF.